The rows below give T cell receptor beta chains drawn from one sample of a study of response to subunit inactivated influenza vaccine. TCRdb re-derived calls from the RT-PCR reads in MiXCR, one entry per CDR3 protein. The table records more than 550,000 distinct CDR3 sequences, about 10% of them present only once. This specimen consisted of PBMCs from blood, obtained on the day of vaccination. The origin of the receptors is a man in his fifties or sixties who received an inactivated influenza vaccine. The CDR3 runs from the conserved cysteine through the conserved F or W. A D gene is named only where the DNA matches it firmly. Part of the rows lack a size; the others show once, few, many or a class for expanded clones.

CDR3 DNA	CDR3 protein	D gene	V gene	J gene	clone size
TGTGCCATCAGTTGGGGGGGTACGGGTAGTGAGCAGTTCTTC	CAISWGGTGSEQFF	TRBD2	TRBV10-3	TRBJ2-1	-
TGTGCCAGCAGCCGACGGGACAGGGCCCACGAGCAGTACTTC	CASSRRDRAHEQYF	TRBD1	TRBV12-3/TRBV12-4	TRBJ2-7	few
TGTGCCATCAGTGATCGGCTAGTTGACAATGAGCAGTTCTTC	CAISDRLVDNEQFF	-	TRBV10-3	TRBJ2-1	-
TGTGCCAGCTCACCTGGACAGATCCCAGGGGAGACCCAGTACTTC	CASSPGQIPGETQYF	-	TRBV18	TRBJ2-5	few
TGTGCCAGCAGCCAACCGGGACGGACAACCTACGAGCAGTACTTC	CASSQPGRTTYEQYF	-	TRBV3-1	TRBJ2-7	-
TGCGCCAGCAGCTTTATGGCGACAGCGAACACTGAAGCTTTCTTT	CASSFMATANTEAFF	-	TRBV5-1	TRBJ1-1	-
TGTGCCACCAGCAGAGATAACAGCAGTCCCGGGGAGCTGTTTTTT	CATSRDNSSPGELFF	-	TRBV15	TRBJ2-2	-
TGCAGTGCCACCGTAGCGGGCTCCTACAATGAGCAGTTCTTC	CSATVAGSYNEQFF	TRBD2	TRBV20-1	TRBJ2-1	few
TGCGCCAGCAGCCAAGCACTCGCAGGGTTGGGCACCGGGGAGCTGTTTTTT	CASSQALAGLGTGELFF	-	TRBV4-3	TRBJ2-2	many
TGTGCCAGCAACTATCGGGGACAGGGAAGTCGGGGCACTGAAGCTTTCTTT	CASNYRGQGSRGTEAFF	TRBD1	TRBV12-3/TRBV12-4	TRBJ1-1	-
TGTGCCAGCAGCGTAGATGGGACTAGTTTGGATGAGCAGTTCTTC	CASSVDGTSLDEQFF	TRBD2	TRBV9	TRBJ2-1	few
TGTGCCAGCAGCCAAGGTTGGGCATCCTACGAGCAGTACTTC	CASSQGWASYEQYF	-	TRBV3-1	TRBJ2-7	few
TGTGCCATCAGTGCCGGGGGGGCTATCTACGAGCAGTACTTC	CAISAGGAIYEQYF	TRBD2	TRBV10-3	TRBJ2-7	-
TGTGCCTGCAGCCAACGGACAGGAGCGGACCAAGAGACCCAGTACTTC	CACSQRTGADQETQYF	TRBD1	TRBV3-1	TRBJ2-5	-
TGTGCCACCGCTCGGGGGGTTGGGGCCGGGGAGCTGTTTTTT	CATARGVGAGELFF	TRBD2	TRBV12-3/TRBV12-4	TRBJ2-2	many
TGCGCCAGCAGCTCAAACCGGGACAGCGACGCCTACGAGCAGTACTTC	CASSSNRDSDAYEQYF	TRBD1	TRBV5-1	TRBJ2-7	many
TGTGCCAGCAGCCCCCTTTTAGCGGGAGATGGTGAGCAGTACTTC	CASSPLLAGDGEQYF	TRBD2	TRBV9	TRBJ2-7	few
TGTGCCAGCAGCTTTGGCCCGGGACAGGTCTACGAGCAGTACTTC	CASSFGPGQVYEQYF	TRBD1	TRBV7-2	TRBJ2-7	-
TGCGCCAGCAGCCAAAGCCCTCCAGGGGCGAGTGCCGCTGAAGCTTTCTTT	CASSQSPPGASAAEAFF	-	TRBV4-3	TRBJ1-1	-
TGTGCCACACAGAGCCCGGGGGCCGGGGAGCTGTTTTTT	CATQSPGAGELFF	-	TRBV3-1	TRBJ2-2	few
TGTGCCATCAGGAGGCAGACGGACACCGGGGAGCTGTTTTTT	CAIRRQTDTGELFF	-	TRBV10-3	TRBJ2-2	-
TGTGCCAGCAGGGGCGGGAGGGCCTATGAGCAGTTCTTC	CASRGGRAYEQFF	TRBD2	TRBV28	TRBJ2-1	few
TGCAGTGGAGACAGGGGGCTGAATTCACCCCTCCACTTT	CSGDRGLNSPLHF	TRBD1	TRBV20-1	TRBJ1-6	-
TGCAGTGCTAGGAATAGCGGGGGGCTCACAGATACGCAGTATTTT	CSARNSGGLTDTQYF	TRBD2	TRBV20-1	TRBJ2-3	few
TGTGCCTCCACGTCTGGCAGGGGCCCCTACGAGCAGTACTTC	CASTSGRGPYEQYF	-	TRBV10-3	TRBJ2-7	-
TGCAGCGCTAGACGGACAGGGCAAAACATTCAGTACTTC	CSARRTGQNIQYF	TRBD1	TRBV29-1	TRBJ2-4	many
TGCAGTGCTAGCGAGGGGCTAGAGACCCAGTACTTC	CSASEGLETQYF	-	TRBV20-1	TRBJ2-5	few
TGCGCCAGCAGCCTCCCAGCGACTAGGTCTAGTGAAAAACTGTTTTTT	CASSLPATRSSEKLFF	-	TRBV4-1	TRBJ1-4	-
TGTGCCAGCAGCTTAGTCCGAGCGGGAGTGGAGGCCAATGAGCAGTTCTTC	CASSLVRAGVEANEQFF	TRBD2	TRBV11-3	TRBJ2-1	-
TGCAGTGCTAGAGAAAGCCACAGGGGCTATTACGAGCAGTACTTC	CSARESHRGYYEQYF	TRBD1	TRBV20-1	TRBJ2-7	few
TGTGCCAGCAGCCAATCAGTAGGACTAGCGAACACCGGGGAGCTGTTTTTT	CASSQSVGLANTGELFF	TRBD2	TRBV4-2	TRBJ2-2	many
TGCAGTGTCCGAGAGGGCAACGCAGGGGCGCGGTCCGAAGGCTACACCTTC	CSVREGNAGARSEGYTF	-	TRBV20-1	TRBJ1-2	-
TGTGCCAGCAGCTTAGATAGGGCGGGCCTCTACGAGCAGTACTTC	CASSLDRAGLYEQYF	-	TRBV7-2	TRBJ2-7	few
TGTGCCAGCACAGGTTGGGGACAGAACACTGAAGCTTTCTTT	CASTGWGQNTEAFF	-	TRBV6-1	TRBJ1-1	-
TGTGCCAGCAGTGAAGGGCCCCCCTACTACTACGAGCAGTACTTC	CASSEGPPYYYEQYF	-	TRBV2	TRBJ2-7	-
TGCGCCAGCAGCTTGGCCCCCGCAGGGAACACAGATACGCAGTATTTT	CASSLAPAGNTDTQYF	-	TRBV5-1	TRBJ2-3	many
TGTGCCAGCAGTTTCCTGGGTAGCGGGAGAGGGTTTTCCCAGTACTTC	CASSFLGSGRGFSQYF	TRBD2	TRBV12-3/TRBV12-4	TRBJ2-5	once
TGCGCCAGCAGCCCTCAGGCCGGGACAGTCAACAATGAGCAGTTCTTC	CASSPQAGTVNNEQFF	TRBD1	TRBV5-1	TRBJ2-1	many
TGTGCCAGCAGCTCACAGGGGGCTCGTGAAAAACTGTTTTTT	CASSSQGAREKLFF	TRBD1	TRBV7-2	TRBJ1-4	many
TGTGCCAGCAGTTTAATGGGGCCCCCGAGTATCGACAATGAGCAGTTCTTC	CASSLMGPPSIDNEQFF	-	TRBV28	TRBJ2-1	few
TGTGCCAGCAGCCAAATCCTTCAGGACACTGAAGCTTTCTTT	CASSQILQDTEAFF	-	TRBV3-1	TRBJ1-1	-
TGCAGTGCTCCACCCCTACTAGCGGAGGGCTACAATGAGCAGTTCTTC	CSAPPLLAEGYNEQFF	TRBD2	TRBV20-1	TRBJ2-1	many
TGTGCCAGCAGCTTAGTGGGCCTGGGACTAGGAAGCAGAGATACGCAGTATTTT	CASSLVGLGLGSRDTQYF	TRBD2	TRBV11-2	TRBJ2-3	-
TGCAGTGCTTTGGACGGATACGAGCAGTACTTC	CSALDGYEQYF	-	TRBV20-1	TRBJ2-7	many
TGCAGTGCTGGGACTAGCGGGAGAGGCACAGATACGCAGTATTTT	CSAGTSGRGTDTQYF	TRBD2	TRBV20-1	TRBJ2-3	many
TGTGCCAGCAGCAGAGGACAGGGGAAAGAGACCCAGTACTTC	CASSRGQGKETQYF	TRBD1	TRBV7-7	TRBJ2-5	few
TGTGCCAGCAGCTTTGTGGGAAACGGAGAGACCCAGTACTTC	CASSFVGNGETQYF	-	TRBV7-2	TRBJ2-5	few
TGTGCCAGCAGTTCCCTCTCGGGGGAGCTGTTTTTT	CASSSLSGELFF	-	TRBV6-2/TRBV6-3	TRBJ2-2	few
TGTGCCAGCAGAACGGAGATGGACAGGGTCAAAGAGACCCATTACTTC	CASRTEMDRVKETHYF	TRBD1	TRBV28	TRBJ2-5	-
TGTGCCACCAGCAGTTTGTCCGACGGGGTTTGGAATCAGCCCCAGCATTTT	CATSSLSDGVWNQPQHF	-	TRBV15	TRBJ1-5	many
TGCGCCAGCAGCTGGGGGAGTAGCGGGAGCACAGATACGCAGTATTTT	CASSWGSSGSTDTQYF	TRBD2	TRBV5-1	TRBJ2-3	-
TGTGCCAGCAGTGATCTGCGGGAGCAGCCCCAGCATTTT	CASSDLREQPQHF	-	TRBV12-3/TRBV12-4	TRBJ1-5	few
TGTGCCAGCAGTTACCCCGCCGGGACAGGGTTCAATCAGCCCCAGCATTTT	CASSYPAGTGFNQPQHF	TRBD1	TRBV6-5	TRBJ1-5	many